What follows are 20 T cell receptor beta chains derived from one specimen sequenced in a study of cytomegalovirus exposure and HLA in healthy donors. A multiplex PCR was run with 60 Vbeta primers and 13 Jbeta primers. Profiling relied on immunoSEQ multiplex PCR, and the TCRdb table lists in-frame clones only, not all of them. The data contain some 120,000 clones, 8% to 10% of them seen just once; the ten biggest clones take up roughly 3.1%. The sample consisted of PBMCs. The origin of the receptors is a man aged 25 to 40 in good health and CMV-seronegative.

The chain uses TRBV4-2 and TRBJ2-7; TRBD1 agrees at 7 bases. After removal of 4 bases from V and 4 bases from J, the junction contained 7 bases not matched to a gene. Per germline, CDR1 LGHNA and CDR2 YNFKEQ. This CDR3 has 14 residues. CDR3 sequence (DNA): TGTGCCAGCAGCCTTTCCGGGACAGAATACGAGCAGTACTTC. It is translated as CASSLSGTEYEQYF.

Comment on this clone: This sample includes further DNA sequences coding for the same CDR3. CDR3 bases: TGTGCCAGTAGTATAGTAGGGGGCAATCAGCCCCAGCATTTT. Residues: CASSIVGGNQPQHF. V and J are TRBV19 and TRBJ1-5; perhaps TRBD1 as D (5 bases). The germline CDR1 and CDR2 sequences are LNHDA and SQIVND (reference sequence). There are 14 residues in the CDR3. Trimming stripped 1 base from V and 2 bases from J, with 6 bases between.

This chain connects TRBV12-5 to TRBJ2-7, with TRBD1 identical over 9 bases. The germline CDR1 and CDR2 sequences are LGHNT and FRNRAP. The CDR3 spans 12 residues. Germline trimming cut 6 bases from V and 4 bases from J; bases unmatched to any gene: 1. CDR3 sequence reads: CASGDRGYEQYF. The CDR3, as DNA: TGTGCTAGTGGGGACAGGGGTTACGAGCAGTACTTC.

V and J are TRBV7-6 and TRBJ2-7, with a tentative D call TRBD1 (5 bases). Trimming cost V 3 bases and J 0 bases, with 15 bases left between them. Per the germline V gene, CDR1 is SGHVS and CDR2 is FNYEAQ. The length of the CDR3 is 16 residues. CDR3 sequence (DNA): TGTGCCAGCAGCTTCGGAGAGGACATCAACTCCTACGAGCAGTACTTC. It yields the protein CASSFGEDINSYEQYF.

Only a few counts were recorded for this clone. The J gene is TRBJ2-2, the V gene TRBV4-2, with 13 bases matching TRBD2. CDR3 length: 17 amino acids. Germline V gives CDR1 LGHNA, CDR2 YNFKEQ. V lost 2 bases to trimming and J lost 4 bases; unmatched junction nucleotides: 4. The CDR3 sequence: CASSQRTSGRPTGELFF. The CDR3 nucleotides are TGTGCCAGCAGCCAACGGACTAGCGGGAGACCCACCGGGGAGCTGTTTTTT.

This chain links TRBV10-3 with TRBJ2-3, with 9 nucleotides matching TRBD2. CDR3 length: 14 residues. After removal of 5 bases from V and 6 bases from J, the junction contained 6 bases not matched to a gene. Germline CDR1 is ENHRY and CDR2 is SYGVKD. The CDR3 protein is CAISPSSGTDTQYF. The CDR3 coding sequence is TGTGCCATCAGTCCGTCTAGCGGGACTGATACGCAGTATTTT.

This clone appeared a few times. CDR3 sequence (DNA): TGTGCCTGGACCTCGTCGGGTAGCTCCTATAATTCACCCCTCCACTTT. Residues: CAWTSSGSSYNSPLHF. The chain has TRBV30 and TRBJ1-6; D unresolved. CDR3 size: 16 residues. V gave up 4 bases and J gave up 0 bases, with 13 bases separating them. Germline V lookup: CDR1 GTSNPN, CDR2 SVGIG (reference sequence).

The gene calls are TRBV5-1 and TRBJ2-3; 10 bases align to TRBD2. After removal of 6 bases from V and 0 bases from J, the junction contained 7 bases not matched to a gene. Germline V CDR1 and CDR2: SGHRS, YFSETQ. The CDR3 length is 16 residues. The CDR3 loop reads CASTVSGRTSTDTQYF. DNA for the CDR3: TGCGCCAGCACCGTTAGCGGGAGGACTAGCACAGATACGCAGTATTTT.

This clone was seen more than once but under ten times. The chain has TRBV30 and TRBJ2-2, with 10 bases lining up with TRBD2. Per the germline V gene, CDR1 is GTSNPN and CDR2 is SVGIG (reference sequence). CDR3 size: 15 residues. Here the CDR3 DNA reads TGTGGCGCGCTAGCGGGAGCTACGAGCACCGGGGAGCTGTTTTTT. Translation: CGALAGATSTGELFF.

A few counts support this clone. CDR3 region: CASTHNRKAFF. The CDR3, as DNA: TGTGCCAGCACTCATAACAGGAAAGCTTTCTTT. The chain links TRBV6-5 to TRBJ1-1; D perhaps matches TRBD1 (5 bases). The CDR3 length is 11 residues. The V gene lost 7 bases and the J gene lost 9 bases, with 12 bases spanning the gap. Per germline, CDR1 MNHEY and CDR2 SVGAGI.

This clone was seen a handful of times. The gene calls are TRBV6-1 and TRBJ1-2; D may be TRBD1 (5 bases). CDR1 MNHNS and CDR2 SASEGT come from the germline V gene. Trimming took 6 bases from V and 2 from J, leaving 13 bases between them. CDR3 size: 14 residues. The CDR3 coding sequence is TGTGCCAGCAGGCCCCGGGAGGGGAACTATGGCTACACCTTC. It yields the protein CASRPREGNYGYTF.

In this sample, this clone turned up a few times. At the DNA level, this CDR3 is encoded by other sequences in the same sample as well. V gene TRBV12-5 combines with J gene TRBJ2-5; the D gene is possibly TRBD2 (6 bases). Trimming left V 1 base short and J 2 bases short, with 11 bases between. The CDR3 consists of 15 residues. In germline, CDR1 is LGHNT, CDR2 FRNRAP. CDR3 protein: CASGLARDFQETQYF. The CDR3 nucleotides read TGTGCTAGTGGTTTGGCCCGGGACTTTCAAGAGACCCAGTACTTC. The full variable domain, with the rest looked up from reference TRBV12-5 and TRBJ2-5, is DARVTQTPRHKVTEMGQEVTMRCQPILGHNTVFWYRQTMMQGLELLAYFRNRAPLDDSGMPKDRFSAEMPDATLATLKIQPSEPRDSAVYFCASGLARDFQETQYFGPGTRLLVL.

The chain joins TRBV27 to TRBJ2-1; 7 nucleotides agree with TRBD1. V trimming: 5 bases; J trimming: 5 bases; junction bases outside the gene matches: 3. In germline, CDR1 is MNHEY, CDR2 SMNVEV (reference sequence). This CDR3 spans 13 amino acids. The CDR3 reads CASSPQGDNEQFF. The DNA of the CDR3 is TGTGCCAGCAGTCCCCAGGGGGACAATGAGCAGTTCTTC.

The chain recombines TRBV19 with TRBJ2-3; 8 bases align to TRBD1. The germline V gene encodes CDR1 LNHDA and CDR2 SQIVND (reference sequence). V was clipped by 1 base and J by 6 bases; unmatched bases: 12. CDR3 length equals 17 residues. CDR3 region: CASSIGTAGGAFDTQYF. CDR3 coding DNA: TGTGCCAGTAGTATAGGGACGGCAGGGGGCGCGTTTGATACGCAGTATTTT.

The V call is TRBV5-4, the J call TRBJ2-7; D is unclear. Germline CDR1 and CDR2: SGHNT and YYREEE (reference sequence). The V and J ends lost 0 bases and 7 bases respectively, with 8 bases between them. The CDR3 length is 12 residues. CDR3 DNA: TGTGCCAGCAGCTTGGAAGCGCAGGAGCAGTACTTC. Translated, it gives CASSLEAQEQYF.

The chain uses TRBV9 and TRBJ2-5, with 7 positions matching TRBD1. Germline V gene lookup returns CDR1 SGDLS and CDR2 YYNGEE. The CDR3 has 14 residues. J lost 5 bases, V lost 4 bases, and 8 bases had no gene match. The chain's CDR3 is CASSSRTGLETQYF. The CDR3 nucleotides read TGTGCCAGCAGCTCCAGGACAGGTTTGGAGACCCAGTACTTC.

The sample holds a few counts of this clone. The V and J genes are TRBV9 and TRBJ2-2; possible D gene TRBD2, 6 bases. This CDR3 region has 15 residues. Trimming took 0 bases from V and 6 from J, leaving 12 bases between them. Germline V gene lookup returns CDR1 SGDLS and CDR2 YYNGEE. The CDR3 sequence is CASSVDGSYSGELFF. Here the CDR3 DNA reads TGTGCCAGCAGCGTAGACGGGAGTTACTCCGGGGAGCTGTTTTTT.

The chain links TRBV10-3 to TRBJ2-7; D may be TRBD1 (5 bases). CDR3 length equals 15 residues. Germline V gene data show CDR1 as ENHRY and CDR2 as SYGVKD. Trimming stripped 2 bases from V and 0 bases from J, with 11 bases between. The CDR3: CAISEGAVRSYEQYF. The CDR3 region has the DNA TGTGCCATCAGTGAGGGGGCAGTTCGCTCCTACGAGCAGTACTTC.

The CDR3 bases are TGTGCTAGTGGACAGGAGAGGGAGCAGTTCTTC. Protein product: CASGQEREQFF. This sequence joins TRBV12-5 and TRBJ2-1; TRBD1 might be the D (5 bases). CDR1 LGHNT and CDR2 FRNRAP come from the germline V gene. V dropped 6 bases and J dropped 10 bases, with 10 bases sitting between them. This CDR3 region has 11 residues.

This clone was recorded only once. The chain has TRBV18 and TRBJ2-7, with D perhaps TRBD2 (6 bases). Germline V gives CDR1 KGHSH, CDR2 LQKENI. The CDR3 contains 12 residues. The V end was cut by 2 bases, the J end by 6 bases, with 8 bases between. This CDR3 is CASSPGGSEQYF. The CDR3 DNA follows: TGTGCCAGCTCACCAGGGGGGTCCGAGCAGTACTTC.